This T cell receptor (beta chain) emerged from a study of T cells in localized non-small cell lung cancer. Some clones are missing from TCRdb's copy, which holds only in-frame ones; the method was immunoSEQ multiplex PCR. In the table there are around 96,000 clones, roughly 90% of which are singletons. CDR1 is MDHEN, CDR2 SYDVKM, per germline. V trimming: 8 bases; J trimming: 0 bases; junction bases outside the gene matches: 3. The CDR3 loop spans 14 amino acids. Regarding the study as a whole: Owing to sequencing of a solitary tumor region, heterogeneity cannot be discounted.

As to this clone: Its antigen is as yet unknown.

The clonotype originates from a woman aged 40-75 years with stage II squamous cell lung carcinoma. The chain combines TRBV28 with TRBJ1-5; 8 nucleotides agree with TRBD1. The input for sequencing was PBMCs, taken before any cancer treatment. The CDR3 protein is CASRTGNSNQPQHF. DNA for the CDR3: TGTGCCAGCCGGACAGGGAATAGCAATCAGCCCCAGCATTTT. Full variable domain (rest looked up from reference TRBV28 and TRBJ1-5): DVKVTQSSRYLVKRTGEKVFLECVQDMDHENMFWYRQDPGLGLRLIYFSYDVKMKEKGDIPEGYSVSREKKERFSLILESASTNQTSMYLCASRTGNSNQPQHFGDGTRLSIL.